This T cell receptor (beta chain) was captured by sequencing in a study of cytomegalovirus exposure and HLA in healthy donors. PCR amplification relied on 60 Vbeta primers (plus 13 Jbeta primers). Using immunoSEQ multiplex PCR, the repertoire was profiled, and TCRdb retains in-frame clones only, with some absent. The table includes under 170,000 clones, around 79% detected once. This clone was detected once. As yet, its antigen is unknown. CDR3 length equals 15 residues. Germline values: CDR1 SGHRS, CDR2 YFSETQ. V dropped 4 bases and J dropped 5 bases, with 18 bases sitting between them. Findings and limits, study-wide: A later analysis showed TCR association rates differing by HLA locus, peaking at DRB1 and lowest at HLA-C. Based on reports, TCR beta sequences accurately predicted HLA-A and HLA-B alleles for most subjects. Highly shared sequence variants in one cluster were likely a sequencing artifact. There were a few CMV-associated chains whose specificity for CMV antigens was confirmed in vitro.

The TCR was taken from a human donor in good health. Source material: PBMCs. The chain couples TRBV5-1 to TRBJ2-5; TRBD2 is a possible D gene (6 bases). CDR3 in amino acids: CASSPAEGSGETQYF. DNA for the CDR3: TGCGCCAGCAGCCCGGCCGAGGGCAGCGGGGAGACCCAGTACTTC.